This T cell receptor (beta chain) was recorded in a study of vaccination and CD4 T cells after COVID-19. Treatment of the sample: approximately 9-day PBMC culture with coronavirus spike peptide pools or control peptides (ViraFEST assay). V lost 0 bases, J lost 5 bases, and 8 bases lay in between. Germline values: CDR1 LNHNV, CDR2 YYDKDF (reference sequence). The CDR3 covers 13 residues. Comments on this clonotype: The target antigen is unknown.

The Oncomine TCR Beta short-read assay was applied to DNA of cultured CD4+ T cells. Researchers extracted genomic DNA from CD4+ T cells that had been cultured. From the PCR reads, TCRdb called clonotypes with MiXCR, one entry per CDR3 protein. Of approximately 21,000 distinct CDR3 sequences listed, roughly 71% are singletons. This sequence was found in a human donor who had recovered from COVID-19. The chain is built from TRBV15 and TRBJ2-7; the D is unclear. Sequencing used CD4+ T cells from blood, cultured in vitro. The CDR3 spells CATSRDLGNEQYF. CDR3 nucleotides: TGTGCCACCAGCAGAGATTTGGGGAACGAGCAGTACTTC. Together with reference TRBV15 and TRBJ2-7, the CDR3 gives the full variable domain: DAMVIQNPRYQVTQFGKPVTLSCSQTLNHNVMYWYQQKSSQAPKLLFHYYDKDFNNEADTPDNFQSRRPNTSFCFLDIRSPGLGDTAMYLCATSRDLGNEQYFGPGTRLTVT.